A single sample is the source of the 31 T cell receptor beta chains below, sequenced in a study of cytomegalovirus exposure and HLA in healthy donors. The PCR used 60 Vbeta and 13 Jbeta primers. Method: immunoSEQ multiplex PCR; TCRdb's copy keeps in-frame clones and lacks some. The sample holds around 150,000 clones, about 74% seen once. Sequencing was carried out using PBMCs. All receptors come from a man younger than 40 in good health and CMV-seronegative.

CDR3 residues: CASSLGVQANTEAFF. The DNA of the CDR3 is TGTGCCAGCAGTCTCGGGGTTCAGGCGAACACTGAAGCTTTCTTT. V gene TRBV6-5 combines with J gene TRBJ1-1; D unresolved. CDR1 and CDR2 (germline): MNHEY, SVGAGI. This CDR3 has 15 residues. V was clipped by 5 bases and J by 1 base, with 14 bases between them.

The CDR3 DNA is TGTGCCTTGGGCGGGGGCGGCTACACCTTC. Translation gives CALGGGGYTF. The chain is built from TRBV7-9 and TRBJ1-2, with D possibly TRBD1 on 6 matching bases. Trimming stripped 11 bases from V and 8 bases from J, with 12 bases between. This CDR3 spans 10 amino acids. Germline V lookup: CDR1 SEHNR, CDR2 FQNEAQ (reference sequence).

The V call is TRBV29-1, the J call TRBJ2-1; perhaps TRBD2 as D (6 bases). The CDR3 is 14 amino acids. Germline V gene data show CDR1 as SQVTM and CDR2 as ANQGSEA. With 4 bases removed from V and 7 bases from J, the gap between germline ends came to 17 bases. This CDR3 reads CSVATTGTQNEQFF. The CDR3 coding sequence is TGCAGCGTTGCCACCACCGGGACTCAAAATGAGCAGTTCTTC.

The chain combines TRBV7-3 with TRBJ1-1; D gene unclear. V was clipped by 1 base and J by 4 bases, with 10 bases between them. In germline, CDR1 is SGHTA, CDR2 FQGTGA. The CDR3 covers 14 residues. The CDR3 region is CASSLMGWATEAFF. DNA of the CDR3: TGTGCCAGCAGCTTAATGGGCTGGGCCACTGAAGCTTTCTTT.

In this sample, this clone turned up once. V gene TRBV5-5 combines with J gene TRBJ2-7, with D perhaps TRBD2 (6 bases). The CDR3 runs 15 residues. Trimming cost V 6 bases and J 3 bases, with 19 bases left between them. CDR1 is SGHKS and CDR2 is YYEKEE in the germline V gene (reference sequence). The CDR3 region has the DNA TGTGCCAGCACCCCGGGACTGCCCTTAGGCTACGAGCAGTACTTC. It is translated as CASTPGLPLGYEQYF.

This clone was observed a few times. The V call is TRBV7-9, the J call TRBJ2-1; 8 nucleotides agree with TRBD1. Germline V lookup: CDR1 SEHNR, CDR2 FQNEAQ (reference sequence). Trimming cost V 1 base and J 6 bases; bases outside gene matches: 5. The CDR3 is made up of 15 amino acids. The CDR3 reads CASSLGTGRGNEQFF. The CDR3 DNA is TGTGCCAGCAGCTTAGGGACAGGGCGGGGCAATGAGCAGTTCTTC.

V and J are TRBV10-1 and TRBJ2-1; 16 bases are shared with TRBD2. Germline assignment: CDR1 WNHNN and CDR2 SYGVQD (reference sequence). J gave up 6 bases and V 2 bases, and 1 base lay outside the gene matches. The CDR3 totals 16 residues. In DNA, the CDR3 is TGCGCCAGCAGTGAGGGGACTAGCGGGAGGGGCAATGAGCAGTTCTTC. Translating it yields CASSEGTSGRGNEQFF.

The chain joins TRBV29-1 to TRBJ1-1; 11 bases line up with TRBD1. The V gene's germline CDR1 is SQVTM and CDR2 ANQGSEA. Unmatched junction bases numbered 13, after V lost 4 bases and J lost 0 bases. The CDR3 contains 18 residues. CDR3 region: CSVVFFGWTGGLNTEAFF. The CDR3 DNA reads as TGCAGCGTTGTCTTTTTTGGTTGGACAGGGGGCTTGAACACTGAAGCTTTCTTT. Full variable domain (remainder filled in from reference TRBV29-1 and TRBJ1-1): SAVISQKPSRDICQRGTSLTIQCQVDSQVTMMFWYRQQPGQSLTLIATANQGSEATYESGFVIDKFPISRPNLTFSTLTVSNMSPEDSSIYLCSVVFFGWTGGLNTEAFFGQGTRLTVV.

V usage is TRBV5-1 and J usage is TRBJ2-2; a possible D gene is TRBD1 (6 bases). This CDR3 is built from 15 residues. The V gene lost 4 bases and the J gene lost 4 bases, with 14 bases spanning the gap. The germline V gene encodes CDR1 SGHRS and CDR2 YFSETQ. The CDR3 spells CASSPPLGGTGELFF. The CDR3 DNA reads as TGCGCCAGCAGCCCGCCCTTAGGGGGCACCGGGGAGCTGTTTTTT.

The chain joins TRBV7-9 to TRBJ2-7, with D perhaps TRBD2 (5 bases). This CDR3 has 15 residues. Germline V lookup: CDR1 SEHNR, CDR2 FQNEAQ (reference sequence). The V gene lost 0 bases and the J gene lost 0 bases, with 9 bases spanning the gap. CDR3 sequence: CASSLAEEYSYEQYF. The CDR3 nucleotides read TGTGCCAGCAGCTTAGCGGAGGAATACTCCTACGAGCAGTACTTC.

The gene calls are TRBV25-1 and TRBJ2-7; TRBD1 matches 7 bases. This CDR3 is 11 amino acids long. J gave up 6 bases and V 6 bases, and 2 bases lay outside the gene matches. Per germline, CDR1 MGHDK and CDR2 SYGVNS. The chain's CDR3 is CASRGTAEQYF. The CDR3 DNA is TGTGCCAGCAGAGGGACAGCCGAGCAGTACTTC.

The CDR3 is CASSLELAGNTIYF. DNA for the CDR3: TGTGCCAGCAGCTTAGAGCTCGCTGGAAACACCATATATTTT. The genes are TRBV7-6 and TRBJ1-3; D gene uncertain. Per the germline V gene, CDR1 is SGHVS and CDR2 is FNYEAQ. V was clipped by 1 base and J by 2 bases, with 6 bases between them. CDR3 size: 14 residues. The full variable domain, in which reference TRBV7-6 and TRBJ1-3 provide the parts outside the CDR3, is GAGVSQSPRYKVTKRGQDVALRCDPISGHVSLYWYRQALGQGPEFLTYFNYEAQQDKSGLPNDRFSAERPEGSISTLTIQRTEQRDSAMYRCASSLELAGNTIYFGEGSWLTVV.

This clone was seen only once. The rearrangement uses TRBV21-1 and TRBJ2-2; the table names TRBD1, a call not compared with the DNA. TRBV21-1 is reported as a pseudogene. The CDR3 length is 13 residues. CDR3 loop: CASSKAGAGELFF. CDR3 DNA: TGTGCCAGCAGCAAAGCAGGGGCCGGGGAGCTGTTTTTT.

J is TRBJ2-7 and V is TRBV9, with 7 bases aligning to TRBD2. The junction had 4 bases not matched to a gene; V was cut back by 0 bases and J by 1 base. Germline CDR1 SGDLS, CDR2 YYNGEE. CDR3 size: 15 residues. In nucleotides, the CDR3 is TGTGCCAGCAGCGTAGGACCGGGGGGTTCCTACGAGCAGTACTTC. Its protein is CASSVGPGGSYEQYF.

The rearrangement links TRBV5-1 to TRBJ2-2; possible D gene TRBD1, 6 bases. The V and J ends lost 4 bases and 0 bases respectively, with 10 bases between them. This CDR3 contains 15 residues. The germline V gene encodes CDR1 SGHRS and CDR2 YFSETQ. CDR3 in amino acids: CASSMGHSNTGELFF. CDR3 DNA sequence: TGCGCCAGCAGCATGGGACACTCGAACACCGGGGAGCTGTTTTTT.

DNA of the CDR3: TGTGCCAGCAGTGGGACAGGCCACGTTGGAAACACCATATATTTT. This sequence encodes CASSGTGHVGNTIYF. The V gene is TRBV6-4, the J gene TRBJ1-3; 7 positions agree with TRBD1. The junction had 6 bases not matched to a gene; V was cut back by 4 bases and J by 3 bases. Germline CDR1 reads MRHNA; CDR2 reads SNTAGT. This CDR3 spans 15 amino acids.

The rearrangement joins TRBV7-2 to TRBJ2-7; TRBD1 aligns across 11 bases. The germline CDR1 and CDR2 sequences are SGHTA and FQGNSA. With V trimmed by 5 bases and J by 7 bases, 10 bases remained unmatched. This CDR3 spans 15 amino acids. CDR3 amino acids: CASSPRTGGFWEQYF. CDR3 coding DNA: TGTGCCAGCAGCCCTCGGACAGGGGGCTTTTGGGAGCAGTACTTC.

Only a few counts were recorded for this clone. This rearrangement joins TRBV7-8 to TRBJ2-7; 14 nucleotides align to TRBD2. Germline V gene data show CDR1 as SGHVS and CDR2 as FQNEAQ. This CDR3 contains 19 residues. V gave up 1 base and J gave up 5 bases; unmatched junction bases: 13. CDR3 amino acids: CASSLGAAGTSGSLHEQYF. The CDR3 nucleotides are TGTGCCAGCAGCTTAGGGGCAGCCGGGACTAGCGGGAGCCTCCACGAGCAGTACTTC.

CDR3 residues: CAWSSGLAGGPAKNIQYF. The CDR3 DNA follows: TGTGCCTGGAGTTCGGGACTAGCGGGAGGGCCAGCCAAAAACATTCAGTACTTC. The V call is TRBV30, the J call TRBJ2-4; 16 bases line up with TRBD2. With 2 bases clipped from V and 0 bases from J, the junction kept 4 bases outside the gene matches. CDR1 is GTSNPN, CDR2 SVGIG, per germline (reference sequence). This CDR3 has 18 residues.

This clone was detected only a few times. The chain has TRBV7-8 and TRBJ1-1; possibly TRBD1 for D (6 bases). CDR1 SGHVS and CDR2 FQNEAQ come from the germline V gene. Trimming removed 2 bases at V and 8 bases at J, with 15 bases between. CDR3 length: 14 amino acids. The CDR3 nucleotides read TGTGCCAGCAGCTTAAATGGGGGGGGCAGCGAAGCTTTCTTT. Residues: CASSLNGGGSEAFF.

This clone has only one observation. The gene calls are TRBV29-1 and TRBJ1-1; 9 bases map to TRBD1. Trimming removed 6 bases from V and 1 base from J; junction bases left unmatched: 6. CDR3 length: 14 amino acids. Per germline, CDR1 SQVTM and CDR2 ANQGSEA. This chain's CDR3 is CSVKDRGRNTEAFF. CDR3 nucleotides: TGCAGCGTAAAGGACAGGGGCCGGAACACTGAAGCTTTCTTT.

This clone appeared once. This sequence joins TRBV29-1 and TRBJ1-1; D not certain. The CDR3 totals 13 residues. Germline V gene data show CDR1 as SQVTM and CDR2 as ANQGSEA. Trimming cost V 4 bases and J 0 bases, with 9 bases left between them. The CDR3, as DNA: TGCAGCGTTGTCCGGGGTATGAACACTGAAGCTTTCTTT. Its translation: CSVVRGMNTEAFF.

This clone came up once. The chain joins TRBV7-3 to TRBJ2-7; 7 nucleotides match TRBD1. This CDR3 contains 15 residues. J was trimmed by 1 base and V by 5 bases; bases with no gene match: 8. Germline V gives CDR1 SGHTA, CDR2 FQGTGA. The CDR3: CASSAWTGPSYEQYF. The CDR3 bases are TGTGCCAGCAGCGCCTGGACAGGCCCTTCCTACGAGCAGTACTTC.

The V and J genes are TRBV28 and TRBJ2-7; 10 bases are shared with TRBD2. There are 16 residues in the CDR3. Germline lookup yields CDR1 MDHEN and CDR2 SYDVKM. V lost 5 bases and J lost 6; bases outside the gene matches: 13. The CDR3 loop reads CASSRGTLAGVGEQYF. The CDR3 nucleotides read TGTGCCAGCAGTCGGGGGACTCTAGCGGGAGTGGGCGAGCAGTACTTC.

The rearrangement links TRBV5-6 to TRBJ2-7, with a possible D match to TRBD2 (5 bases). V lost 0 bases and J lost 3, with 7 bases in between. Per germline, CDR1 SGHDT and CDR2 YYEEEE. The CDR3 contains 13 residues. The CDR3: CASSLDDYYEQYF. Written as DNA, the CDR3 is TGTGCCAGCAGCTTGGATGACTACTACGAGCAGTACTTC.

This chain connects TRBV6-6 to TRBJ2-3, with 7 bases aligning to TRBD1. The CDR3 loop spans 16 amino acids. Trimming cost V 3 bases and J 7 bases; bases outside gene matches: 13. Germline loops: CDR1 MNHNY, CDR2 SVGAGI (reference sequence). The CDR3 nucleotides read TGTGCCAGCAGTTATTCGGGGACAGCCGGGGATTATACGCAGTATTTT. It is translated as CASSYSGTAGDYTQYF.

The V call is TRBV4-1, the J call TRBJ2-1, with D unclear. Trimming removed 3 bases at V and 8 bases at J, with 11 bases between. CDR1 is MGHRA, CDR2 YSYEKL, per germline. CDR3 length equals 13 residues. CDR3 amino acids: CASSQESWDEQFF. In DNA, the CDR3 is TGCGCCAGCAGCCAGGAGAGCTGGGATGAGCAGTTCTTC.

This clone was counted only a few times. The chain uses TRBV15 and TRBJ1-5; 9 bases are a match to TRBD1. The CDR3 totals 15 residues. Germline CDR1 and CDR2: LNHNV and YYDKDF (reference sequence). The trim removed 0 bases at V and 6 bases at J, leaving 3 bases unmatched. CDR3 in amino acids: CATSRDGTGTQPQHF. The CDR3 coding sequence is TGTGCCACCAGCAGAGATGGGACAGGGACTCAGCCCCAGCATTTT.

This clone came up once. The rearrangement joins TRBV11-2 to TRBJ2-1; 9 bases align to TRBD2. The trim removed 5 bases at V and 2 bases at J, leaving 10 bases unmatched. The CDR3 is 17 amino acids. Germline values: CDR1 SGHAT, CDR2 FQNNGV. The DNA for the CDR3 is TGTGCCAGCAGCGAGACGGCGGGACTAGCTCCCTACAATGAGCAGTTCTTC. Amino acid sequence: CASSETAGLAPYNEQFF.

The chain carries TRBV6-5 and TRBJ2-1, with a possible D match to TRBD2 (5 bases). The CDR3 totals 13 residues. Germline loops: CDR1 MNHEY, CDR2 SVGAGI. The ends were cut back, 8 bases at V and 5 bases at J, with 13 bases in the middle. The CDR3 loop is CASWSGENNEQFF. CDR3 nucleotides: TGTGCCAGCTGGTCCGGGGAAAACAATGAGCAGTTCTTC.

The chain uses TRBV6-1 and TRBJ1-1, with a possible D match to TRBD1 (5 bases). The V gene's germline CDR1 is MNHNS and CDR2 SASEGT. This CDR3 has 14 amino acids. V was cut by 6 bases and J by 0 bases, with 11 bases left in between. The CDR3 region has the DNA TGTGCCAGCAGCCTAAACAGGATGAACACTGAAGCTTTCTTT. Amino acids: CASSLNRMNTEAFF.